Described below is a single T cell receptor beta chain sequence and its context. The antigen is not known. The CDR3 runs to 14 residues. Germline V gives CDR1 SGHRS, CDR2 YFSETQ. V dropped 8 bases and J dropped 8; count of bases not matched to a gene: 6. This entry is derived from a study of cytomegalovirus exposure and HLA in healthy donors. Use of 60 Vbeta and 13 Jbeta primers characterized the PCR. Original methodology: A follow-up analysis tallied some 80 million unique TCR beta chains, some 9.9 million shared. Sequenced by immunoSEQ multiplex PCR; TCRdb stores in-frame clones only, minus some. Clone size and the V and J calls come from that table; the DNA yielded D and trimming. The sample table sets out under 90,000 clones. Overall study results and limits: It was in a later analysis that TCR association rates were seen to vary by HLA locus, highest for DRB1 and lowest for HLA-C. A few CMV-associated chains proved CMV antigen-specific in vitro. Further analysis, carried out later, found HLA-associated TCR beta chains more clonally expanded than equally common other chains.

The J gene is TRBJ2-1, the V gene TRBV5-1; 14 nucleotides line up with TRBD2. The sample was PBMCs. The TCR was taken from a man aged 45-60 years in good health and CMV-seropositive. The CDR3 sequence is CASRRGLAGDEQFF. CDR3 in DNA: TGCGCCAGTCGGAGGGGACTAGCGGGAGATGAGCAGTTCTTC.